This T cell receptor beta chain was obtained from a study of blood T cell repertoires in COVID-19. For the study at large: Samples taken during acute and convalescent COVID-19 were collected in the United States, Italy and Spain. Sources were T cells, B-cell-depleted T cells, or PBMCs; the material itself was cDNA or gDNA.

Authors' processing steps: Estimation of nucleated cell counts was performed using reference gene primer amplification. TCRdb keeps only in-frame clones here, not all; method: immunoSEQ multiplex PCR. V, J and clone size are taken as reported in that table, and D and trimming were inferred from the DNA itself. The sample includes around 300,000 clones, about 83% seen only once; the top ten take around a tenth. Germline loops: CDR1 SNHLY, CDR2 FYNNEI. This CDR3 is 11 amino acids long. V was pared by 7 bases and J by 5 bases, with 8 bases between. This clone is a singleton in its sample. The receptor was isolated from a woman in her forties or fifties who had recovered from COVID-19. The sequenced sample was peripheral blood. V is TRBV2 and J is TRBJ1-1, with D unclear. The CDR3 nucleotides read TGTGCCAGCACCCAGTGGACTGAAGCTTTCTTT. Residues: CASTQWTEAFF.